A single sample gave rise to the 29 T cell receptor beta chains below, sequenced in a study of CD8 T cells in ankylosing spondylitis. In TCRdb, the 5' RACE reads were re-called with MiXCR into one record per CDR3 protein. The sample holds 350,000 to 450,000 distinct CDR3 sequences, 20% to 25% seen once. Sequencing was carried out using blood, either unsorted or a sorted T cell fraction (not recorded which). The receptors here all came from a male donor with ankylosing spondylitis or in good health (not recorded which).

This clonotype was seen more than once but under ten times. V usage is TRBV30 and J usage is TRBJ2-3; D not resolved. V lost 4 bases to trimming and J lost 1 base, with 6 bases between them. In germline, CDR1 is GTSNPN, CDR2 SVGIG (reference sequence). This CDR3 contains 12 residues. The CDR3 DNA reads TGTGCCTGGACTGGTGGCACAGATACGCAGTATTTT. Translating it yields CAWTGGTDTQYF.

The genes are TRBV4-1 and TRBJ2-5, with D unclear. The germline V gene has CDR1 MGHRA and CDR2 YSYEKL. Trimming pared 7 bases from V and 2 bases from J, leaving 14 bases between. The CDR3 has 14 amino acids. In DNA form, the CDR3 reads TGCGCCAGCACCCATTATTTGGGGCAAGAGACCCAGTACTTC. Protein product: CASTHYLGQETQYF.

This clonotype has just a few counts. At one of its ends the junction is not consistent with the germline gene, which may arise from a read error. The chain joins TRBV12-3 or TRBV12-4 to TRBJ2-5, with TRBD1 matching 9 bases. The CDR3 totals 12 residues. The CDR3 sequence is CASSSGQGSGSF. The CDR3 coding sequence is TGTGCCAGCAGTTCGGGACAGGGATCGGGGTCCTTC.

This clonotype was counted many times. Here the CDR3 DNA reads TGCAGTGTGACAGGGTCATACTATGGCTACACCTTC. It yields the protein CSVTGSYYGYTF. The V call is TRBV29-1, the J call TRBJ1-2, with TRBD1 matching over 7 bases. This CDR3 spans 12 amino acids. CDR1 and CDR2 (germline): SQVTM, ANQGSEA.

The V and J genes are TRBV11-1 and TRBJ2-4; possible D gene TRBD2, 5 bases. V shed 5 bases and J shed 0 bases, with 17 bases lying between them. Germline loops: CDR1 SGHAT, CDR2 FQDESV (reference sequence). The CDR3 covers 17 residues. CDR3 nucleotide sequence: TGTGCCAGCAGCACCGCCCTCGGGGAGCTAGCCAAAAACATTCAGTACTTC. Its translation is CASSTALGELAKNIQYF. The full variable domain, with the rest looked up from reference TRBV11-1 and TRBJ2-4, is EAEVAQSPRYKITEKSQAVAFWCDPISGHATLYWYRQILGQGPELLVQFQDESVVDDSQLPKDRFSAERLKGVDSTLKIQPAELGDSAMYLCASSTALGELAKNIQYFGAGTRLSVL.

This clonotype was observed a handful of times. This rearrangement joins TRBV7-9 to TRBJ2-1, with TRBD1 matching over 11 bases. The germline gives CDR1 SEHNR, CDR2 FQNEAQ (reference sequence). The junction had 8 bases not matched to a gene; V was cut back by 5 bases and J by 8 bases. This CDR3 has 15 amino acids. CDR3 in DNA: TGTGCCAGCAGCCACCGGACAGGGGGCAGGGATGAGCAGTTCTTC. Protein product: CASSHRTGGRDEQFF.

This chain joins TRBV12-3 or TRBV12-4 and TRBJ2-7, with 8 bases lining up with TRBD1. The CDR3 spans 15 residues. V gave up 1 base and J gave up 6 bases; unmatched junction bases: 8. In DNA form, the CDR3 reads TGTGCCAGCAGTTTAGAGGCAGGGGGCTCTCGCGAGCAGTACTTC. Translating gives CASSLEAGGSREQYF.

Only a few counts were recorded for this clonotype. The V call is TRBV25-1, the J call TRBJ1-3; possible D gene TRBD1, 6 bases. The CDR3 totals 16 residues. Germline V CDR1 and CDR2: MGHDK, SYGVNS. The V end was cut by 6 bases, the J end by 4 bases, with 19 bases between. CDR3 bases: TGTGCCAGCAGCCCCCGGGACAACGCCGGCGGAAACACCATATATTTT. Translation gives CASSPRDNAGGNTIYF.

The V and J genes are TRBV9 and TRBJ2-3, with D perhaps TRBD1 or TRBD2 (5 bases each). Per germline, CDR1 SGDLS and CDR2 YYNGEE. The V and J ends lost 2 bases and 1 base respectively, with 17 bases between them. This CDR3 comprises 17 residues. The DNA for the CDR3 is TGTGCCAGCAGCGTGGTGTTGGGGGAGAGCGGCACAGATACGCAGTATTTT. It encodes CASSVVLGESGTDTQYF. The variable domain in full, completed from reference TRBV9 and TRBJ2-3, reads DSGVTQTPKHLITATGQRVTLRCSPRSGDLSVYWYQQSLDQGLQFLIQYYNGEERAKGNILERFSAQQFPDLHSELNLSSLELGDSALYFCASSVVLGESGTDTQYFGPGTRLTVL.

This clonotype was counted between two and nine times. The V and J genes are TRBV4-1 and TRBJ2-1, with 7 bases fitting TRBD2. The trim removed 3 bases at V and 12 bases at J, leaving 11 bases unmatched. The CDR3 is 14 residues long. From germline, CDR1 is MGHRA and CDR2 YSYEKL. CDR3 region: CASSHPGEGMAQFF. The CDR3 region has the DNA TGCGCCAGCAGCCATCCCGGGGAGGGGATGGCGCAGTTCTTC.

CDR3 DNA sequence: TGTGCCACCAGCAGAGTTGTTGGGAGCGAGCAGTACTTC. This gives the protein CATSRVVGSEQYF. V gene TRBV15 combines with J gene TRBJ2-7; maybe TRBD2 (5 bases). Trimming shortened V by 1 base and J by 6 bases, and 10 bases separated the two germline ends. Germline loops: CDR1 LNHNV, CDR2 YYDKDF (reference sequence). This CDR3 has 13 residues.

The genes are TRBV4-1 and TRBJ1-6; no definite D call. The germline V and J ends were trimmed by 0 bases and 7 bases, with 16 bases remaining between them. The CDR3 runs to 17 residues. Germline V lookup: CDR1 MGHRA, CDR2 YSYEKL. The CDR3 protein is CASSQERSLSWNSPLHF. Here the CDR3 DNA reads TGCGCCAGCAGCCAAGAGAGGTCACTAAGTTGGAATTCACCCCTCCACTTT.

The rearrangement joins TRBV4-2 to TRBJ2-7; TRBD1 matches 7 bases. This CDR3 comprises 14 residues. Trimming at V came to 1 base and at J to 5 bases, leaving 5 bases not matched to a gene. Germline CDR1 and CDR2: LGHNA and YNFKEQ. The CDR3 nucleotides are TGTGCCAGCAGCCAAGGTCAAGGGGGCGACGAGCAGTACTTC. This encodes CASSQGQGGDEQYF.

This chain connects TRBV20-1 to TRBJ1-5, with no clear D. Trimming shortened V by 2 bases and J by 1 base, and 12 bases separated the two germline ends. This CDR3 has 15 residues. Germline V gene lookup returns CDR1 DFQATT and CDR2 SNEGSKA (reference sequence). The chain's CDR3 is CSARRALQSNQPQHF. CDR3 coding DNA: TGCAGTGCTAGACGGGCCCTCCAGAGCAATCAGCCCCAGCATTTT.

The gene calls are TRBV6-6 and TRBJ2-1; D may be TRBD2 (5 bases). Germline V lookup: CDR1 MNHNY, CDR2 SVGAGI (reference sequence). Trimming cost V 2 bases and J 8 bases, with 7 bases left between them. There are 12 residues in the CDR3. As DNA, the CDR3 is TGTGCCAGCAGTTACCCCGGGGATGAGCAGTTCTTC. Protein product: CASSYPGDEQFF.

The rearrangement joins TRBV12-3 or TRBV12-4 to TRBJ1-2; no firm D call. This CDR3 comprises 16 residues. Between the trimmed V and J ends, which lost 6 bases and 0 bases, there was a span of 17 bases. The CDR3 here is CASSLYPVGANYGYTF. In nucleotides, the CDR3 is TGTGCCAGCAGCCTTTATCCCGTTGGGGCTAACTATGGCTACACCTTC.

The V call is TRBV5-1, the J call TRBJ1-2; D is ambiguous. This CDR3 has 14 amino acids. Germline-derived CDR1 and CDR2 are SGHRS and YFSETQ. Trimming pared 0 bases from V and 4 bases from J, leaving 10 bases between. The CDR3 nucleotides are TGCGCCAGCAGCTTGGACGGCTCTGGCTATGGCTACACCTTC. This codes for CASSLDGSGYGYTF.

This clonotype was observed a handful of times. The chain combines TRBV10-3 with TRBJ2-7, with a possible D match to TRBD1 (5 bases). CDR3 length: 14 residues. V was cut by 0 bases and J by 2 bases, with 8 bases left in between. Germline values: CDR1 ENHRY, CDR2 SYGVKD. The CDR3 DNA reads as TGTGCCATCAGTGAGTCGACAGTTCCCTACGAGCAGTACTTC. Protein sequence: CAISESTVPYEQYF.

This clonotype appeared a few times. CDR3 nucleotides: TGTGCCAGCAGTTTATCTCCACTGGACAGGACCCAAGAGACCCAGTACTTC. The encoded protein is CASSLSPLDRTQETQYF. This rearrangement joins TRBV12-3 or TRBV12-4 to TRBJ2-5; 7 positions agree with TRBD1. With V trimmed by 2 bases and J by 1 base, 10 bases remained unmatched. CDR3 length: 17 amino acids.

The CDR3 DNA reads TGTGCCAGCAGCCAAGATCGCGGTAGGGCCAAAAACATTCAGTACTTC. As protein: CASSQDRGRAKNIQYF. The chain couples TRBV3-1 to TRBJ2-4; D remains ambiguous. This CDR3 has 16 residues. Germline-derived CDR1 and CDR2 are LGHDT and YNNKEL (reference sequence). The ends were cut back, 0 bases at V and 1 base at J, with 10 bases in the middle.

This chain joins TRBV12-3 or TRBV12-4 and TRBJ2-1; D may correspond to TRBD1 or TRBD2 (6 bases each). The CDR3 covers 16 residues. The V end lost 3 bases, the J end lost 10 bases, and 22 bases lay between the germline ends. CDR3 amino acids: CASSFLAGRGDGEQFF. As DNA, the CDR3 is TGTGCCAGCAGTTTTTTGGCCGGTAGGGGGGACGGGGAGCAGTTCTTC.

This clonotype has more than one count but fewer than ten. V gene TRBV6-1 combines with J gene TRBJ2-1; D is undetermined. Germline-derived CDR1 and CDR2 are MNHNS and SASEGT. CDR3 length: 15 residues. V was trimmed by 1 base and J by 0 bases, leaving 7 bases between them. CDR3 region: CASSEESSSYNEQFF. CDR3 sequence (DNA): TGTGCCAGCAGTGAAGAGTCTAGCTCCTACAATGAGCAGTTCTTC.

This clonotype was observed at least ten times. This chain uses TRBV29-1 with TRBJ2-7; D is possibly TRBD2 (5 bases). This CDR3 is 12 amino acids long. Trimming took off 4 bases at V and 0 bases at J, with 7 bases between the two ends. Germline CDR1 reads SQVTM; CDR2 reads ANQGSEA. The CDR3 DNA is TGCAGCGTTGTGGGGAGCTCCTACGAGCAGTACTTC. The encoded protein is CSVVGSSYEQYF.

This clonotype turned up a few times. The J gene is TRBJ1-1, the V gene TRBV12-3 or TRBV12-4; D gene uncertain. V was cut by 0 bases and J by 10 bases, with 9 bases left in between. The CDR3 runs to 12 residues. The CDR3 DNA reads as TGTGCCAGCAGTTTAGCGGGGAATAGAGCTTTCTTT. As protein: CASSLAGNRAFF.

The rearrangement uses TRBV2 and TRBJ2-1; 7 nucleotides line up with TRBD2. CDR1 and CDR2 from the germline V gene are SNHLY and FYNNEI. The CDR3 spans 18 residues. Trimming removed 5 bases from V and 3 bases from J; junction bases left unmatched: 16. The CDR3 coding sequence is TGTGCCAGCAGTTTAGCGCTTGGGCTCGCGGGAGACTACAATGAGCAGTTCTTC. Translated, it gives CASSLALGLAGDYNEQFF. The variable domain in full, completed from reference TRBV2 and TRBJ2-1, reads EPEVTQTPSHQVTQMGQEVILRCVPISNHLYFYWYRQILGQKVEFLVSFYNNEISEKSEIFDDQFSVERPDGSNFTLKIRSTKLEDSAMYFCASSLALGLAGDYNEQFFGPGTRLTVL.

This clonotype was seen only a few times. The CDR3 is CASSQAGQPQHF. DNA for the CDR3: TGTGCCAGCAGTCAAGCGGGTCAGCCCCAGCATTTT. This sequence joins TRBV7-6 and TRBJ1-5; no firm D call. Germline assignment: CDR1 SGHVS and CDR2 FNYEAQ. The CDR3 length is 12 residues. V shed 6 bases and J shed 6 bases, with 9 bases lying between them.

This sequence joins TRBV29-1 and TRBJ1-1; TRBD1 matches at 9 bases. Germline values: CDR1 SQVTM, CDR2 ANQGSEA. CDR3 length: 13 amino acids. J gave up 5 bases and V 3 bases, and 4 bases lay outside the gene matches. CDR3 amino acids: CSVEGTGMTEAFF. The CDR3 DNA sequence: TGCAGCGTTGAGGGGACAGGGATGACTGAAGCTTTCTTT.

CDR3 coding DNA: TGTGCCAGCAGCGCATCCTGGGTGGAAAGCTCCTACGAGCAGTACTTC. Protein sequence: CASSASWVESSYEQYF. V gene TRBV9 combines with J gene TRBJ2-7; D is unresolved. The CDR3 loop spans 16 amino acids. Trimming shortened V by 3 bases and J by 0 bases, and 16 bases separated the two germline ends. Germline CDR1 and CDR2: SGDLS and YYNGEE.

The chain recombines TRBV20-1 with TRBJ2-7, with TRBD1 identical over 10 bases. This CDR3 is 15 amino acids long. Germline-derived CDR1 and CDR2 are DFQATT and SNEGSKA (reference sequence). V lost 6 bases, J lost 4 bases, and 12 bases stayed unmatched. The CDR3 reads CSAREGQGWIYEQYF. In nucleotides, the CDR3 is TGCAGTGCCCGAGAGGGACAGGGGTGGATTTACGAGCAGTACTTC.